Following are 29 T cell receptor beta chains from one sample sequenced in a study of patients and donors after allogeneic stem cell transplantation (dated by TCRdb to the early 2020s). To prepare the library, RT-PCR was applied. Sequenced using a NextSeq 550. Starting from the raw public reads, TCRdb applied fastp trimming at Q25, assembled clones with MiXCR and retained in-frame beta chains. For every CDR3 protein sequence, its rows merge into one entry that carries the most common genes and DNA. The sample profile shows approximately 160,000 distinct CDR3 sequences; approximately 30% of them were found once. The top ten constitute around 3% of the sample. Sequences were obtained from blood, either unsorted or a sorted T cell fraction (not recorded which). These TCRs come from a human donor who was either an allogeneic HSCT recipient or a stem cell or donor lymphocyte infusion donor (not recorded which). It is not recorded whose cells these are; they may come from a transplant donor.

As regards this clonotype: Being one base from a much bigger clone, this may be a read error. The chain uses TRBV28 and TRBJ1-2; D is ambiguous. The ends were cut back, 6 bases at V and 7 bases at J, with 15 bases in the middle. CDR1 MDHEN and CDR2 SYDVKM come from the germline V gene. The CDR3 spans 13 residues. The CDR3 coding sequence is TGTGCCAGCAGCCTCGGACCGGGGTTTGGCTACACCTTC. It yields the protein CASSLGPGFGYTF.

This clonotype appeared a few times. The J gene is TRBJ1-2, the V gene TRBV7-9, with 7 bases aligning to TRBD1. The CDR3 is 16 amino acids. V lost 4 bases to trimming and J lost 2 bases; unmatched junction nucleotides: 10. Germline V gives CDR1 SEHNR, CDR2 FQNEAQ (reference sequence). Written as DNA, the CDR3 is TGTGCCAGCAGCTCTACATCCCTGGACAGGAACTATGGCTACACCTTC. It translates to CASSSTSLDRNYGYTF.

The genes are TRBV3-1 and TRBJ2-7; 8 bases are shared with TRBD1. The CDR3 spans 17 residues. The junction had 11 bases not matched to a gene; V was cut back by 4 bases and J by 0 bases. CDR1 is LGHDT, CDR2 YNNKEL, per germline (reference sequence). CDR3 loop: CASSPPLRDRSSYEQYF. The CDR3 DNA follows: TGTGCCAGCAGCCCCCCCCTGCGGGACAGGAGCTCCTACGAGCAGTACTTC.

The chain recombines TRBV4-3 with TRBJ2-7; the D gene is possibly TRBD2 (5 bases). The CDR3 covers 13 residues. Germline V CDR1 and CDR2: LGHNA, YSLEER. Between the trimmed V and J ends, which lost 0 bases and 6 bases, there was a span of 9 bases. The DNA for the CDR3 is TGCGCCAGCAGCCAAGAAAGAGGGATCGAGCAGTACTTC. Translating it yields CASSQERGIEQYF.

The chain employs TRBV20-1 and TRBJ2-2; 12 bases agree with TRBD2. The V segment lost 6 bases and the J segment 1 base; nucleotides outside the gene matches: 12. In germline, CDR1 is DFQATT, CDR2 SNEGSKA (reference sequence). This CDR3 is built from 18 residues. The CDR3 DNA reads TGCAGTGCCCTAGGCCCCCTAGCGGGAGGGTGGAACACCGGGGAGCTGTTTTTT. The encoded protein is CSALGPLAGGWNTGELFF.

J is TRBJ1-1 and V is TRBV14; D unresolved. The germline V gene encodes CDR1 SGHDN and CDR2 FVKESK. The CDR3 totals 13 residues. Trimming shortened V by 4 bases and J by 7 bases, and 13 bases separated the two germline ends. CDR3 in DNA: TGTGCCAGCAGCCCCTGGGGAACAGTTGAAGCTTTCTTT. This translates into CASSPWGTVEAFF.

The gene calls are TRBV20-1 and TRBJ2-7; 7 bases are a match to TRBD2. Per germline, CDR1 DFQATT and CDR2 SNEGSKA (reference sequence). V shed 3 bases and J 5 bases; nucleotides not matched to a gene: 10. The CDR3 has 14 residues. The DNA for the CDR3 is TGCAGTGCTAGCGCCTTTGGCGGGAGCGACGAGCAGTACTTC. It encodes CSASAFGGSDEQYF.

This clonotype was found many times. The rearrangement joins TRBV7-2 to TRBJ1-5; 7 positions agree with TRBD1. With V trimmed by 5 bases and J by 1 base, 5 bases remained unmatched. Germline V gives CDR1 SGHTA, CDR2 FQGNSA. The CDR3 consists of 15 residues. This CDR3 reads CASSQLQGSNQPQHF. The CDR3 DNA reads TGTGCCAGCAGCCAACTACAGGGGAGCAATCAGCCCCAGCATTTT. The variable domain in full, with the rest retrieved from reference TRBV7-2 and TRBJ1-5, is GAGVSQSPSNKVTEKGKDVELRCDPISGHTALYWYRQSLGQGLEFLIYFQGNSAPDKSGLPSDRFSAERTGGSVSTLTIQRTQQEDSAVYLCASSQLQGSNQPQHFGDGTRLSIL.

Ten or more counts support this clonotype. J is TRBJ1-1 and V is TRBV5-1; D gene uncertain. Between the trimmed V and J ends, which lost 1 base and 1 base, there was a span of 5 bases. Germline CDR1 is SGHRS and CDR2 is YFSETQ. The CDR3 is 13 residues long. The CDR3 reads CASSLWGNTEAFF. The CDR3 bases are TGCGCCAGCAGCTTGTGGGGGAACACTGAAGCTTTCTTT.

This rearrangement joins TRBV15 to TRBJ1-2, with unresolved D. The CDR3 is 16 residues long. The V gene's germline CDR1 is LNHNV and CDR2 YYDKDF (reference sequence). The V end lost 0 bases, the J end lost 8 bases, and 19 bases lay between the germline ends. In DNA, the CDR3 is TGTGCCACCAGCAGAGATCGATCTGGGGTTCGGAAGGGCTACACCTTC. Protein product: CATSRDRSGVRKGYTF.

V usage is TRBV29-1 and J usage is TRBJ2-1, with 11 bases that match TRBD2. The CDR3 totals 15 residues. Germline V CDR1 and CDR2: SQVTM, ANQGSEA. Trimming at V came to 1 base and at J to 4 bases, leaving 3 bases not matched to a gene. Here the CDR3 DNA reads TGCAGCGTTGAAGGACTAGCGGGAACTTACAATGAGCAGTTCTTC. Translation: CSVEGLAGTYNEQFF.

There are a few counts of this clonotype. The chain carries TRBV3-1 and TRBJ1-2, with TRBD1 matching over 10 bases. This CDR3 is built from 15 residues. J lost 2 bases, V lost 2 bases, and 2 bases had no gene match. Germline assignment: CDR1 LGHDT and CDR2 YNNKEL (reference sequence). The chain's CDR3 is CASSQRTGGNYGYTF. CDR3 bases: TGTGCCAGCAGCCAACGGACAGGGGGGAACTATGGCTACACCTTC.

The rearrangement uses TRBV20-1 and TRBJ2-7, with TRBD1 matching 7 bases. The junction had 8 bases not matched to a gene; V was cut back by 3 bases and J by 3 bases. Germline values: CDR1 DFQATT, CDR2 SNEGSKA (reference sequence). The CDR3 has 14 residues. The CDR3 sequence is CSARRDSLLYEQYF. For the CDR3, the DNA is TGCAGTGCTAGGAGGGACAGCCTTCTCTACGAGCAGTACTTC.

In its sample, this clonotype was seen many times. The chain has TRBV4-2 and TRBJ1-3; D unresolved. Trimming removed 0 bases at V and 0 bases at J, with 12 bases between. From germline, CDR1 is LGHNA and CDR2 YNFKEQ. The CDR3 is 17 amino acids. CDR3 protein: CASSQDLADNSGNTIYF. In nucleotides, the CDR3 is TGTGCCAGCAGCCAAGATTTGGCGGATAACTCTGGAAACACCATATATTTT.

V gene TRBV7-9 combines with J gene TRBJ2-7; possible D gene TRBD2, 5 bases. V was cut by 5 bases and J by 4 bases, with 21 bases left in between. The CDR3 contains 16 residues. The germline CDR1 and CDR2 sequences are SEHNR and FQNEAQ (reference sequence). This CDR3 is CASSTPAGERWYEQYF. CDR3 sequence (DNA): TGTGCCAGCAGCACCCCAGCCGGGGAAAGGTGGTACGAGCAGTACTTC.

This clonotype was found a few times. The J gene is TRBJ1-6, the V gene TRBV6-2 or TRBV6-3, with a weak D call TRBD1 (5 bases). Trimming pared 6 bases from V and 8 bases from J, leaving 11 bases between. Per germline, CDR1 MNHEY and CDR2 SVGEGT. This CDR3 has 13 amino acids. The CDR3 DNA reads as TGTGCCAGCAGCCGAGGGGTCCATTCACCCCTCCACTTT. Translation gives CASSRGVHSPLHF.

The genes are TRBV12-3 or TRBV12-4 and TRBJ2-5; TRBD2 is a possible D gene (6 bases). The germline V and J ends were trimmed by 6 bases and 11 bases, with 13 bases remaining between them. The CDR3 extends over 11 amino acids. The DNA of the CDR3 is TGTGCCAGCAGGGAGGGTCGGTTTCAGTACTTC. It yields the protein CASREGRFQYF.

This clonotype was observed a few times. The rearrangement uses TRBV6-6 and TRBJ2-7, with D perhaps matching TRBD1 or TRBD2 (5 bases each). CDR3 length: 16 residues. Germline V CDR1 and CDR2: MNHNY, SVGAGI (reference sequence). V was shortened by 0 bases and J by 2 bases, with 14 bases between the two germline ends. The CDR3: CASSYSGQGPTYEQYF. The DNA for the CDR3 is TGTGCCAGCAGTTACTCAGGGCAGGGACCTACCTACGAGCAGTACTTC.

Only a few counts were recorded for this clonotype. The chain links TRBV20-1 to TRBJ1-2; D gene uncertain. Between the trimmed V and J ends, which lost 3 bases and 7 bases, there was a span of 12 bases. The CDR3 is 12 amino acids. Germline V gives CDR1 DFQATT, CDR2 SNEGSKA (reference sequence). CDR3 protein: CSASPLRVGYTF. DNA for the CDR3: TGCAGTGCTAGCCCCCTAAGAGTTGGCTACACCTTC.

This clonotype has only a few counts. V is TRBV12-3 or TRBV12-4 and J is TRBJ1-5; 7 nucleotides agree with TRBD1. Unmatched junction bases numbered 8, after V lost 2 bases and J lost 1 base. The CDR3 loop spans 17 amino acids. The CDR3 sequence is CASSLRQGGGSNQPQHF. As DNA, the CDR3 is TGTGCCAGCAGTTTAAGGCAGGGGGGAGGAAGCAATCAGCCCCAGCATTTT.

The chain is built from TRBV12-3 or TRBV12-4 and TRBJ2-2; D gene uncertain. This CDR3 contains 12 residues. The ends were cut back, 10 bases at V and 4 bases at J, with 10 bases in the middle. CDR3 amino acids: CANSAFTGELFF. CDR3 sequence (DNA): TGTGCCAACAGCGCCTTCACCGGGGAGCTGTTTTTT.

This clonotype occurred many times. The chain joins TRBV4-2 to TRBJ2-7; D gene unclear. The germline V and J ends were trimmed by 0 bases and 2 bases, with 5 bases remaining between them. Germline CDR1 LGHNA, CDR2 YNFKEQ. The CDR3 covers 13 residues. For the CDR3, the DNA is TGTGCCAGCAGCCAAGATGGGGCCTACGAGCAGTACTTC. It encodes CASSQDGAYEQYF.

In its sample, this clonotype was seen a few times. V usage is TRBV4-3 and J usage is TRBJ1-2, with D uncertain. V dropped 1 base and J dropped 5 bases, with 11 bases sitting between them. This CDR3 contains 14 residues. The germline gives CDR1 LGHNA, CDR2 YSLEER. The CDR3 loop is CASSQVVREYGYTF. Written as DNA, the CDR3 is TGCGCCAGCAGCCAAGTAGTCCGAGAATATGGCTACACCTTC.

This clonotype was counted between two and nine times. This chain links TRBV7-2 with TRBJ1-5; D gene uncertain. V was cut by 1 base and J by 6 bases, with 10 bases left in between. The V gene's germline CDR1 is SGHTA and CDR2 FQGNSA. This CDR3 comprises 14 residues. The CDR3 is CASSLGVGGQPQHF. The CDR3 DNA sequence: TGTGCCAGCAGCTTAGGGGTGGGAGGTCAGCCCCAGCATTTT.

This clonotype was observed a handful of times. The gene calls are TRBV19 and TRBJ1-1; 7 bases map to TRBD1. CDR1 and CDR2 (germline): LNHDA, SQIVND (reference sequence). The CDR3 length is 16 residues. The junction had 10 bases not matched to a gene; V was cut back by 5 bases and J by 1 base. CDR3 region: CASSSWATGANTEAFF. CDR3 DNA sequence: TGTGCCAGTAGTTCGTGGGCCACAGGGGCGAACACTGAAGCTTTCTTT.

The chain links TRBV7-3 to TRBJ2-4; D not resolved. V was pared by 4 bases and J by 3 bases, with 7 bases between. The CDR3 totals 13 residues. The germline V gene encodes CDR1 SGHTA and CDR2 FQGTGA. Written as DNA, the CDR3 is TGTGCCAGCAGCTCAAGCGACAAAAACATTCAGTACTTC. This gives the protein CASSSSDKNIQYF.

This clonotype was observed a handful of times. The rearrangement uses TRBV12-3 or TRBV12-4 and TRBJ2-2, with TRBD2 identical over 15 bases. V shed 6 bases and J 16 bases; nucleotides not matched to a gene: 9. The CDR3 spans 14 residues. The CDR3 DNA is TGTGCCAGCAGCAACTTTGGACTAGCGGGAGGGCAGTTTTTT. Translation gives CASSNFGLAGGQFF.

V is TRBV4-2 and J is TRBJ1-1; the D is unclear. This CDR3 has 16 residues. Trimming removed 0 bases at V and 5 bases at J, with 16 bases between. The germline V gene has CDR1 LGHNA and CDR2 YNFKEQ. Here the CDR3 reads CASSQDLQLGRTEAFF. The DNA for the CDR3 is TGTGCCAGCAGCCAAGATCTGCAGCTAGGGAGGACTGAAGCTTTCTTT.

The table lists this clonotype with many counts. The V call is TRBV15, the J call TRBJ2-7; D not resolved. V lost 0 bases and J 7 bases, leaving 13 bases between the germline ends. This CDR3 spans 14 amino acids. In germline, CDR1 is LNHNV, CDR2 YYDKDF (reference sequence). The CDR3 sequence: CATSRDMAGTEQYF. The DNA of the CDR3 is TGTGCCACCAGCAGAGATATGGCAGGCACTGAGCAGTACTTC.